The present T cell receptor (beta chain) was sequenced within a study of blood T cells in healthy people across ages. A second PCR, run for about 6 to 11 cycles, used a sample-barcoded 5' primer plus a J-beta primer mix. TCRdb called the 5' RACE reads again in MiXCR, with one record for every CDR3 protein. The table shows approximately 1.5 million distinct CDR3 sequences, with 30% to 40% occurring only once. Germline assignment: CDR1 MGHRA and CDR2 YSYEKL. After removal of 0 bases from V and 7 bases from J, the junction contained 9 bases not matched to a gene. This CDR3 has 15 residues. The chain recombines TRBV4-1 with TRBJ2-7, with TRBD1 identical over 7 bases. The clonotype comes from a woman aged 25 to 39 in good health. Sequencing was done on a sample of blood. The CDR3 coding sequence is TGCGCCAGCAGCCAAGATGACAGGGTTTTTGAGGAGCAGTACTTC. Protein product: CASSQDDRVFEEQYF.